This T cell receptor beta chain was sequenced in a study of blood T cells in healthy people across ages. On the study more broadly: Template switching caught about one barcoded beta molecule for each two T cells. Study conclusions and caveats: Unsorted PBMCs blocked a conclusive comparison of naive and antigen-experienced cells. Diversity figures derived from one million T cells were judged to underestimate the true value.

To note about this clonotype: As yet, its antigen is unknown.

A second PCR of 7 to 11 cycles used a sample-barcoded 5' primer and a J-beta primer mix. Every molecule of cDNA carried a tag from a template-switch adaptor with 12 random nucleotides. A single record per CDR3 protein comes from TCRdb applying MiXCR to the 5' RACE reads. The sample holds around 990,000 distinct CDR3 sequences, less than 45% seen once. This CDR3 has 15 residues. After removal of 6 bases from V and 1 base from J, the junction contained 7 bases not matched to a gene. Source material: blood. The rearrangement uses TRBV12-3 or TRBV12-4 and TRBJ1-1, with 8 bases identical to TRBD1. The receptor's source is a man aged 18-30 years in good health. For the CDR3, the DNA is TGTGCCAGCAGGTCCGCCGGGACAGGGAACACTGAAGCTTTCTTT. Its protein is CASRSAGTGNTEAFF.